This T cell receptor (beta chain) was sequenced during a study of T-cell memory formation after mild COVID-19. This clonotype has more than one count but fewer than ten. TCR alpha and TCR beta cDNA libraries with sample barcodes and UMIs came from 5'RACE using constant-segment primers. TCRdb processed the 5' RACE reads anew with MiXCR; each CDR3 protein has one entry. The sample carries about 250,000 distinct CDR3 sequences, 15% to 19% recorded once. Material: PBMCs or a T cell subset sorted from them (not recorded which). The TCR sequence derives from an adult woman who had mild COVID-19 (a few samples of this study predate the infection). Cell type and time point are not known.

CDR3 amino acids: CASSSGGGRFGNEQFF. In nucleotides, the CDR3 is TGTGCCAGCAGTTCGGGGGGAGGGAGGTTCGGGAATGAGCAGTTCTTC. This chain links TRBV2 with TRBJ2-1, with 7 positions matching TRBD2. Germline loops: CDR1 SNHLY, CDR2 FYNNEI. The CDR3 sequence is 16 residues long. J lost 7 bases, V lost 5 bases, and 14 bases had no gene match. Full variable domain (remainder filled in from reference TRBV2 and TRBJ2-1): EPEVTQTPSHQVTQMGQEVILRCVPISNHLYFYWYRQILGQKVEFLVSFYNNEISEKSEIFDDQFSVERPDGSNFTLKIRSTKLEDSAMYFCASSSGGGRFGNEQFFGPGTRLTVL.